The 29 T cell receptor beta chains presented below share a single source sample, sequenced in a study of shared clonotypes between healthy human individuals. Data came from immunoSEQ multiplex PCR; TCRdb stores just in-frame clones and leaves some out. The data show a few million clones, more than 80% seen once. What was sequenced was naive CD4+ T cells from PBMCs. The subset: CD45RA+ positively selected. These receptor sequences come from a man in his late teens or twenties in good health. Some clones in this sample may be carry-over from other donors' samples.

Only one count was recorded for this clone. This sequence joins TRBV5-1 and TRBJ2-5; 11 nucleotides match TRBD2. The V segment lost 4 bases and the J segment 5 bases; nucleotides outside the gene matches: 13. Germline CDR1 SGHRS, CDR2 YFSETQ. CDR3 size: 17 residues. CDR3 loop: CASSRFGLAGGGETQYF. CDR3 sequence (DNA): TGCGCCAGCAGCCGCTTTGGGCTAGCGGGAGGTGGGGAGACCCAGTACTTC.

This rearrangement joins TRBV7-7 to TRBJ2-1; D uncertain. Trimming left V 5 bases short and J 6 bases short, with 17 bases between. There are 15 residues in the CDR3. CDR1 and CDR2 from the germline V gene are SSHAT and FNYEAQ (reference sequence). CDR3 loop: CASSARLNGFNEQFF. CDR3 coding DNA: TGTGCCAGCAGCGCACGGTTGAACGGCTTCAATGAGCAGTTCTTC.

This chain links TRBV28 with TRBJ1-1; D unclear. From germline, CDR1 is MDHEN and CDR2 SYDVKM. V was pared by 6 bases and J by 1 base, with 9 bases between. This CDR3 has 13 amino acids. For the CDR3, the DNA is TGTGCCAGCAGCCGCCTAAAGAACACTGAAGCTTTCTTT. Protein product: CASSRLKNTEAFF.

The chain combines TRBV5-1 with TRBJ1-1; the D gene is possibly TRBD1 (5 bases). CDR3 size: 14 residues. Germline lookup yields CDR1 SGHRS and CDR2 YFSETQ. With 4 bases removed from V and 4 bases from J, the gap between germline ends came to 14 bases. CDR3 nucleotide sequence: TGCGCCAGCAGCCCGGGGTTGGGGGTCACTGAAGCTTTCTTT. Protein: CASSPGLGVTEAFF.

This clone has only one observation. Distinct nucleotide sequences in the sample also encode this CDR3. The chain is built from TRBV28 and TRBJ1-2, with D perhaps TRBD1 (6 bases). V gave up 6 bases and J gave up 8 bases, with 16 bases separating them. CDR3 size: 13 residues. Germline V gene sequence: CDR1 MDHEN, CDR2 SYDVKM. CDR3 region: CASSLEGGRGYTF. The DNA of the CDR3 is TGTGCCAGCAGCCTCGAGGGGGGCAGGGGCTACACCTTC.

The chain joins TRBV7-2 to TRBJ2-1, with TRBD2 identical over 12 bases. Trimming at V came to 0 bases and at J to 8 bases, leaving 5 bases not matched to a gene. Germline V gene data show CDR1 as SGHTA and CDR2 as FQGNSA. This CDR3 has 16 residues. CDR3 DNA: TGTGCCAGCAGCTTAGCTCGACTAGCGGGAGCGTATGAGCAGTTCTTC. The encoded protein is CASSLARLAGAYEQFF.

The rearrangement uses TRBV7-3 and TRBJ1-1; no clear D gene. The ends were cut back, 4 bases at V and 1 base at J, with 10 bases in the middle. This CDR3 has 14 amino acids. Germline V gene sequence: CDR1 SGHTA, CDR2 FQGTGA. CDR3 DNA sequence: TGTGCCAGCAGCTCAAACCCAGGGAACACTGAAGCTTTCTTT. It encodes CASSSNPGNTEAFF.

The V and J genes are TRBV5-1 and TRBJ2-5, with TRBD2 matching 8 bases. This CDR3 comprises 17 residues. V shed 0 bases and J 2 bases; nucleotides not matched to a gene: 9. CDR1 and CDR2 (germline): SGHRS, YFSETQ. CDR3: CASSLEAGGPAQETQYF. CDR3 sequence (DNA): TGCGCCAGCAGCTTGGAGGCGGGAGGCCCGGCTCAAGAGACCCAGTACTTC.

For this clone: This CDR3 is also generated by other DNA sequences in the sample. The gene calls are TRBV6-5 and TRBJ2-7; TRBD1 agrees at 9 bases. This CDR3 spans 14 amino acids. J was trimmed by 5 bases and V by 2 bases; bases with no gene match: 4. CDR1 and CDR2 (germline): MNHEY, SVGAGI. The CDR3 coding sequence is TGTGCCAGCAGTTACCCGGGACAGGGCAACGAGCAGTACTTC. As protein: CASSYPGQGNEQYF.

J is TRBJ2-1 and V is TRBV28; 9 nucleotides agree with TRBD2. Germline CDR1 MDHEN, CDR2 SYDVKM. The CDR3 runs to 21 residues. The V segment lost 2 bases and the J segment 6 bases; nucleotides outside the gene matches: 23. CDR3 amino acids: CASSLLVGEQGALAGFNEQFF. The CDR3 DNA sequence: TGTGCCAGCAGTTTACTAGTTGGAGAACAGGGTGCACTAGCGGGTTTCAATGAGCAGTTCTTC.

The gene calls are TRBV30 and TRBJ1-1; the D gene is possibly TRBD1 (5 bases). CDR1 is GTSNPN and CDR2 is SVGIG in the germline V gene (reference sequence). The CDR3 runs to 15 residues. V was cut by 0 bases and J by 0 bases, with 11 bases left in between. In DNA form, the CDR3 reads TGTGCCTGGAGTGTACGGGGGATTATGAACACTGAAGCTTTCTTT. It yields the protein CAWSVRGIMNTEAFF.

The rearrangement uses TRBV5-1 and TRBJ1-2; D unresolved. CDR1 is SGHRS, CDR2 YFSETQ, per germline. The CDR3 covers 13 residues. Deletions cut 0 bases from V and 10 bases from J, with 13 bases between. The CDR3 sequence: CASSLGYQAPYTF. The CDR3 DNA follows: TGCGCCAGCAGCTTGGGGTACCAGGCACCCTACACCTTC.

The chain uses TRBV2 and TRBJ1-1, with D hard to call. V lost 5 bases to trimming and J lost 4 bases, with 17 bases between them. CDR1 and CDR2 from the germline V gene are SNHLY and FYNNEI. This CDR3 has 15 amino acids. CDR3 residues: CASSTLGRGFTEAFF. The CDR3 region has the DNA TGTGCCAGCAGTACCCTCGGACGGGGTTTCACTGAAGCTTTCTTT.

The chain couples TRBV19 to TRBJ1-1; D remains unclear. Trimming stripped 3 bases from V and 1 base from J, with 6 bases between. CDR1 LNHDA and CDR2 SQIVND come from the germline V gene (reference sequence). The CDR3 loop spans 13 amino acids. CDR3 region: CASSMKGNTEAFF. CDR3 nucleotides: TGTGCCAGTAGTATGAAGGGGAACACTGAAGCTTTCTTT.

The CDR3 DNA follows: TGTGCCAGCAGCTCTAGACTAGCGCACCAAGAGACCCAGTACTTC. Protein product: CASSSRLAHQETQYF. The chain uses TRBV11-2 and TRBJ2-5; 8 positions agree with TRBD2. The CDR3 is made up of 15 amino acids. CDR1 is SGHAT and CDR2 is FQNNGV in the germline V gene. V was clipped by 4 bases and J by 0 bases; unmatched bases: 4.

This clone was found once. This chain links TRBV2 with TRBJ2-3; 8 bases agree with TRBD1. The junction had 10 bases not matched to a gene; V was cut back by 10 bases and J by 1 base. From germline, CDR1 is SNHLY and CDR2 FYNNEI. The CDR3 is 15 residues long. CDR3: CATALRGLRTDTQYF. CDR3 nucleotide sequence: TGTGCCACCGCCCTCAGGGGGCTACGCACAGATACGCAGTATTTT.

This sequence joins TRBV28 and TRBJ1-5; D may be TRBD1 (6 bases). The germline V gene encodes CDR1 MDHEN and CDR2 SYDVKM. The V end lost 0 bases, the J end lost 5 bases, and 8 bases lay between the germline ends. There are 14 residues in the CDR3. The CDR3 nucleotides are TGTGCCAGCAGTTTATGGGCAGGGGATCAGCCCCAGCATTTT. This codes for CASSLWAGDQPQHF.

The chain uses TRBV5-1 and TRBJ1-2; 8 positions agree with TRBD1. Germline V gene lookup returns CDR1 SGHRS and CDR2 YFSETQ. The V and J ends lost 1 base and 8 bases, in that order; junction bases with no gene match: 7. The CDR3 extends over 14 amino acids. CDR3 nucleotide sequence: TGCGCCAGCAGCTTGCAGGGGGCTAGTACGGGCTACACCTTC. As protein: CASSLQGASTGYTF.

Points on this clone: Other DNA sequences in the same sample also yield this CDR3. This sequence joins TRBV19 and TRBJ1-1, with TRBD1 identical over 7 bases. Germline CDR1 LNHDA, CDR2 SQIVND (reference sequence). With V trimmed by 5 bases and J by 1 base, 4 bases remained unmatched. CDR3 length equals 14 residues. This chain's CDR3 is CASSPGQRNTEAFF. For the CDR3, the DNA is TGTGCCAGTAGTCCGGGACAGAGGAACACTGAAGCTTTCTTT.

The rearrangement links TRBV11-2 to TRBJ1-1; 8 bases line up with TRBD1. Per the germline V gene, CDR1 is SGHAT and CDR2 is FQNNGV. The CDR3 contains 16 residues. V gave up 6 bases and J gave up 3 bases; unmatched junction bases: 12. CDR3 protein: CASRTRTGLVHTEAFF. The CDR3 nucleotides are TGTGCCAGCAGAACACGGACAGGGTTGGTTCACACTGAAGCTTTCTTT.

On this clone: This sample includes further DNA sequences coding for the same CDR3. This chain connects TRBV28 to TRBJ1-1; a weak D match, TRBD1 (5 bases). Germline V CDR1 and CDR2: MDHEN, SYDVKM. CDR3 length: 14 residues. Trimming pared 3 bases from V and 1 base from J, leaving 9 bases between. The DNA for the CDR3 is TGTGCCAGCAGTTTGGGGCGAAGGAACACTGAAGCTTTCTTT. Its translation is CASSLGRRNTEAFF.

This clone occurred once. The rearrangement joins TRBV5-1 to TRBJ1-1, with D possibly TRBD1 on 5 matching bases. The CDR3 is 14 amino acids. Looked up from germline, CDR1 is SGHRS and CDR2 is YFSETQ. The V end was cut by 0 bases, the J end by 4 bases, with 10 bases between. CDR3 amino acids: CASSLDRPGTEAFF. CDR3 nucleotides: TGCGCCAGCAGCTTGGACAGGCCGGGCACTGAAGCTTTCTTT.

The chain links TRBV18 to TRBJ2-1; the match to TRBD1 covers 9 bases. CDR3 length equals 15 residues. Germline lookup yields CDR1 KGHSH and CDR2 LQKENI. Trimming cost V 2 bases and J 7 bases; bases outside gene matches: 6. CDR3 residues: CASSPGTGQFNEQFF. For the CDR3, the DNA is TGTGCCAGCTCACCAGGGACAGGGCAATTTAATGAGCAGTTCTTC.

V and J are TRBV5-4 and TRBJ2-7; 10 nucleotides match TRBD2. From germline, CDR1 is SGHNT and CDR2 YYREEE (reference sequence). The CDR3 has 16 amino acids. J was trimmed by 3 bases and V by 4 bases; bases with no gene match: 10. In DNA form, the CDR3 reads TGTGCCAGCAGCCCTCCCGGGCTAGCGGGAGACTACGAGCAGTACTTC. Its translation: CASSPPGLAGDYEQYF.

This clone has more than one count but fewer than ten. The chain combines TRBV7-3 with TRBJ2-1; 7 nucleotides line up with TRBD2. J gave up 6 bases and V 1 base, and 6 bases lay outside the gene matches. CDR1 and CDR2 (germline): SGHTA, FQGTGA. The CDR3 consists of 15 residues. The CDR3 DNA reads TGTGCCAGCAGCTTAAAAACTAGCGCCCGCAATGAGCAGTTCTTC. This gives the protein CASSLKTSARNEQFF.

The chain employs TRBV9 and TRBJ2-2, with D perhaps TRBD2 (7 bases). CDR3 length: 12 amino acids. Trimming took off 5 bases at V and 12 bases at J, with 14 bases between the two ends. Germline-derived CDR1 and CDR2 are SGDLS and YYNGEE. The CDR3 loop is CASSREGGKLFF. DNA for the CDR3: TGTGCCAGCAGTAGAGAGGGGGGGAAGCTGTTTTTT.

The rearrangement links TRBV19 to TRBJ1-1; D gene uncertain. From germline, CDR1 is LNHDA and CDR2 SQIVND (reference sequence). V was cut by 0 bases and J by 6 bases, with 2 bases left in between. The CDR3 has 11 residues. CDR3 region: CASSIDSEAFF. The CDR3 nucleotides are TGTGCCAGTAGTATAGACTCTGAAGCTTTCTTT. The full variable domain, in which reference TRBV19 and TRBJ1-1 provide the parts outside the CDR3, is DGGITQSPKYLFRKEGQNVTLSCEQNLNHDAMYWYRQDPGQGLRLIYYSQIVNDFQKGDIAEGYSVSREKKESFPLTVTSAQKNPTAFYLCASSIDSEAFFGQGTRLTVV.

The V and J genes are TRBV11-2 and TRBJ1-3; D unclear. The CDR3 consists of 15 residues. Germline-derived CDR1 and CDR2 are SGHAT and FQNNGV. V dropped 2 bases and J dropped 0 bases, with 8 bases sitting between them. CDR3 nucleotide sequence: TGTGCCAGCAGCTTACGCGTGAGCTCTGGAAACACCATATATTTT. This gives the protein CASSLRVSSGNTIYF.

This sequence joins TRBV7-9 and TRBJ1-1, with 12 bases matching TRBD1. Germline V gene data show CDR1 as SEHNR and CDR2 as FQNEAQ (reference sequence). The V segment lost 3 bases and the J segment 6 bases; nucleotides outside the gene matches: 5. This CDR3 comprises 15 residues. This chain's CDR3 is CASSLRDRGLSEAFF. CDR3 sequence (DNA): TGTGCCAGCAGCTTGCGGGACAGGGGGCTGTCTGAAGCTTTCTTT.